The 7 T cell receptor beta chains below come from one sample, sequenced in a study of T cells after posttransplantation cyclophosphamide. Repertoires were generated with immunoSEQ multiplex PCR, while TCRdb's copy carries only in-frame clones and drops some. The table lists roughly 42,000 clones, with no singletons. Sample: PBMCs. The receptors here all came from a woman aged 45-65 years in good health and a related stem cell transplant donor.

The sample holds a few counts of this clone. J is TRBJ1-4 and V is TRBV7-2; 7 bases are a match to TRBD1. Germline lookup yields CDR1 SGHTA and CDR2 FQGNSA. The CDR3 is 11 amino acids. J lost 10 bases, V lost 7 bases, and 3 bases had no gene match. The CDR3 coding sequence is TGTGCCAGCACCAGGGACAGAAAACTGTTTTTT. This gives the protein CASTRDRKLFF.

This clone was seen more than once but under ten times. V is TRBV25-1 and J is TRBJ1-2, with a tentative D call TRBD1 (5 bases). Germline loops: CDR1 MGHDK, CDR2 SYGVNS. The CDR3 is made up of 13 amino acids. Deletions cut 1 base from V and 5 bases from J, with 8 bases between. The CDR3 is CASSELGGYGYTF. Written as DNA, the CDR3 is TGTGCCAGCAGTGAATTGGGGGGATATGGCTACACCTTC.

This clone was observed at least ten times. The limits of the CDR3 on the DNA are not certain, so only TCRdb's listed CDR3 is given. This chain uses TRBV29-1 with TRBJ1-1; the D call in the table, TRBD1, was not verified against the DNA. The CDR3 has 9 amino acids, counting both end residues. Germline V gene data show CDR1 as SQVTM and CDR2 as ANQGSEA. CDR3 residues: CSVGQGTFF.

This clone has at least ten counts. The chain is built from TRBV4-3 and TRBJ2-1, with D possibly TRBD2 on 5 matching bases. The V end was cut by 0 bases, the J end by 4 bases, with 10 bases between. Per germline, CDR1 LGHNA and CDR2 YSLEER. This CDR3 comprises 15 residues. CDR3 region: CASSQDTTGYNEQFF. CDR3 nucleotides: TGCGCCAGCAGCCAAGATACAACGGGGTACAATGAGCAGTTCTTC.

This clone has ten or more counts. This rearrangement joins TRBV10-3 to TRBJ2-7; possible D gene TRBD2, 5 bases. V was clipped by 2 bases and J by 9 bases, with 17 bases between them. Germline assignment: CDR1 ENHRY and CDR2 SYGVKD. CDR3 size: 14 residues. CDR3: CAISEESEVKGQYF. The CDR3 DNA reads TGTGCCATCAGTGAGGAGTCGGAGGTGAAAGGGCAGTACTTC.

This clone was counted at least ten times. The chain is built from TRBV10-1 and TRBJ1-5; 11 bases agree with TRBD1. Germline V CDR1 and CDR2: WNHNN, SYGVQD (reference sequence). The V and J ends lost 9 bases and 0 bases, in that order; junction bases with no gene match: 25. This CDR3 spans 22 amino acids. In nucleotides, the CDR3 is TGCGCCAGATCTGACCCACACCCCAGCCGAGGACAGGGGGCCCATAGCAATCAGCCCCAGCATTTT. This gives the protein CARSDPHPSRGQGAHSNQPQHF.

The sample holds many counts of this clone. The DNA of the CDR3 is TGTGCCAGCAGCCAAGCCACGGGCGGGGCTGAAGCTTTCTTT. This translates into CASSQATGGAEAFF. The J gene is TRBJ1-1, the V gene TRBV14; D gene unclear. Germline CDR1 SGHDN, CDR2 FVKESK. The V end was cut by 1 base, the J end by 6 bases, with 12 bases between. The CDR3 covers 14 residues.